A single sample gave rise to the 26 T cell receptor beta chains below, sequenced in a study of patients and donors after allogeneic stem cell transplantation. TCRdb used MiXCR to reprocess the RT-PCR reads, holding one entry per CDR3 protein. The sample lists more than 850,000 distinct CDR3 sequences, around 17% occurring once. Sequencing input: blood, either unsorted or a sorted T cell fraction (not recorded which). The receptors were sampled from a human donor who was either an allogeneic HSCT recipient or a stem cell or donor lymphocyte infusion donor (not recorded which). It is not recorded whose cells these are; they may come from a transplant donor.

The V call is TRBV7-2, the J call TRBJ2-1; 12 positions agree with TRBD2. Germline loops: CDR1 SGHTA, CDR2 FQGNSA. The junction had 4 bases not matched to a gene; V was cut back by 2 bases and J by 8 bases. The CDR3 is 15 residues long. In DNA, the CDR3 is TGTGCCAGCAGCTTATGGCTAGCGGGGGGGGATGAGCAGTTCTTC. As protein: CASSLWLAGGDEQFF.

This clonotype was detected only a few times. V gene TRBV20-1 combines with J gene TRBJ2-3; tentatively, D is TRBD1 or TRBD2 (5 bases each). V was trimmed by 4 bases and J by 6 bases, leaving 20 bases between them. Germline V CDR1 and CDR2: DFQATT, SNEGSKA (reference sequence). The CDR3 is 15 residues long. The CDR3 here is CSAIPRGSRPDTQYF. The CDR3 DNA follows: TGCAGTGCTATCCCACGGGGCTCCCGGCCGGATACGCAGTATTTT.

The J gene is TRBJ2-6, the V gene TRBV5-1, with D unclear. Germline V CDR1 and CDR2: SGHRS, YFSETQ. The V end lost 3 bases, the J end lost 4 bases, and 8 bases lay between the germline ends. The CDR3 has 14 amino acids. The CDR3: CASSSVWGANVLTF. As DNA, the CDR3 is TGCGCCAGCAGCTCGGTGTGGGGGGCCAACGTCCTGACTTTC.

This clonotype has only a few counts. This chain connects TRBV7-9 to TRBJ1-1, with 9 bases fitting TRBD1. This CDR3 comprises 14 residues. V lost 3 bases, J lost 5 bases, and 4 bases stayed unmatched. Per germline, CDR1 SEHNR and CDR2 FQNEAQ (reference sequence). The CDR3 DNA follows: TGTGCCAGCAGCTTTGGACAGGGGTATACTGAAGCTTTCTTT. This translates into CASSFGQGYTEAFF. The full variable domain, completed using reference TRBV7-9 and TRBJ1-1, is DTGVSQNPRHKITKRGQNVTFRCDPISEHNRLYWYRQTLGQGPEFLTYFQNEAQLEKSRLLSDRFSAERPKGSFSTLEIQRTEQGDSAMYLCASSFGQGYTEAFFGQGTRLTVV.

The chain carries TRBV5-4 and TRBJ2-7; 8 bases agree with TRBD2. Germline V gives CDR1 SGHNT, CDR2 YYREEE (reference sequence). With 3 bases clipped from V and 6 bases from J, the junction kept 8 bases outside the gene matches. This CDR3 contains 14 residues. This chain's CDR3 is CASSSSGSLGEQYF. The DNA for the CDR3 is TGTGCCAGCAGCTCAAGCGGGAGCTTAGGCGAGCAGTACTTC. The whole variable domain, remainder taken from reference TRBV5-4 and TRBJ2-7, is ETGVTQSPTHLIKTRGQQVTLRCSSQSGHNTVSWYQQALGQGPQFIFQYYREEENGRGNFPPRFSGLQFPNYSSELNVNALELDDSALYLCASSSSGSLGEQYFGPGTRLTVT.

This clonotype was seen only a few times. The chain uses TRBV20-1 and TRBJ1-3; 7 positions agree with TRBD1. CDR3 size: 15 residues. Germline CDR1 DFQATT, CDR2 SNEGSKA (reference sequence). Germline trimming cut 3 bases from V and 4 bases from J; bases unmatched to any gene: 9. CDR3 sequence (DNA): TGCAGTGCTAGGGGGGACAGATCGCAGGGAAACACCATATATTTT. Translation gives CSARGDRSQGNTIYF.

This clonotype was seen a few times. The chain carries TRBV25-1 and TRBJ2-6, with D tentatively TRBD1 (6 bases). CDR3 length equals 14 residues. V lost 8 bases, J lost 0 bases, and 8 bases lay in between. CDR1 is MGHDK and CDR2 is SYGVNS in the germline V gene. The CDR3 is CASGGSSGANVLTF. Here the CDR3 DNA reads TGTGCCAGCGGGGGCAGCTCTGGGGCCAACGTCCTGACTTTC.

This clonotype was seen a handful of times. V is TRBV11-2 and J is TRBJ2-1; no definite D call. From germline, CDR1 is SGHAT and CDR2 FQNNGV. Deletions cut 2 bases from V and 0 bases from J, with 14 bases between. The CDR3 extends over 17 amino acids. The CDR3 here is CASSLSTDTLSYNEQFF. The CDR3 coding sequence is TGTGCCAGCAGCTTATCTACCGACACCCTCTCCTACAATGAGCAGTTCTTC.

Many counts were recorded for this clonotype. The CDR3 DNA reads TGCGCCAGCAGCTGGGGACAGTCTAACTATGGCTACACCTTC. It encodes CASSWGQSNYGYTF. The gene calls are TRBV5-1 and TRBJ1-2; 7 bases align to TRBD1. Germline V CDR1 and CDR2: SGHRS, YFSETQ. This CDR3 contains 14 residues. V was pared by 3 bases and J by 0 bases, with 2 bases of the junction left unmatched.

This clonotype appeared a single time. An end of the junction differs from the germline gene, which may be a read error. The rearrangement joins TRBV5-1 to TRBJ2-7; perhaps TRBD1 as D (6 bases). Looked up from germline, CDR1 is SGHRS and CDR2 is YFSETQ. The length of the CDR3 is 14 residues. The CDR3 nucleotides read TGCGCCAGCAACTTGCAGGGGTCCTCCTACGAGCAGTACTTC. Its translation is CASNLQGSSYEQYF.

Only a few counts were recorded for this clonotype. The chain uses TRBV15 and TRBJ1-3, with TRBD1 as a possible D gene (5 bases). Trimming took off 0 bases at V and 7 bases at J, with 13 bases between the two ends. Germline V gene sequence: CDR1 LNHNV, CDR2 YYDKDF (reference sequence). This CDR3 is built from 15 residues. The CDR3 spells CATSRDPGNANTIYF. In DNA, the CDR3 is TGTGCCACCAGCAGAGATCCAGGGAATGCCAACACCATATATTTT.

This clonotype was seen repeatedly, ten times or more. The rearrangement joins TRBV10-3 to TRBJ2-1; 8 nucleotides agree with TRBD2. The CDR3 extends over 14 amino acids. Germline CDR1 is ENHRY and CDR2 is SYGVKD. Unmatched junction bases numbered 4, after V lost 5 bases and J lost 4 bases. CDR3 sequence: CAISSGSWYNEQFF. The CDR3 bases are TGTGCCATCAGTAGCGGGAGCTGGTACAATGAGCAGTTCTTC.

This chain uses TRBV6-1 with TRBJ1-5, with D maybe TRBD1 (6 bases). Germline V gene data show CDR1 as MNHNS and CDR2 as SASEGT. CDR3 length: 17 residues. V was pared by 1 base and J by 1 base, with 14 bases between. The DNA for the CDR3 is TGTGCCAGCAGTGAAGTTTCGGGGGCGAGGAGCAATCAGCCCCAGCATTTT. It codes for CASSEVSGARSNQPQHF.

This clonotype was seen more than once but under ten times. The rearrangement joins TRBV18 to TRBJ1-3; D is undetermined. Trimming cost V 5 bases and J 0 bases, with 14 bases left between them. The CDR3 runs 16 residues. Per the germline V gene, CDR1 is KGHSH and CDR2 is LQKENI. The CDR3 DNA follows: TGTGCCAGCTCAGCTGGCCGACCTAGCTCTGGAAACACCATATATTTT. Amino acid sequence: CASSAGRPSSGNTIYF.

This clonotype occurred a few times. The chain has TRBV6-1 and TRBJ2-2; weak D call: TRBD2 (6 bases). V was clipped by 6 bases and J by 4 bases, with 12 bases between them. The CDR3 is 14 amino acids. Germline lookup yields CDR1 MNHNS and CDR2 SASEGT. Here the CDR3 DNA reads TGTGCCAGCAGGGAGGGGCGCCGCACCGGGGAGCTGTTTTTT. It yields the protein CASREGRRTGELFF.

This clonotype occurred a few times. V usage is TRBV20-1 and J usage is TRBJ1-5; 9 bases map to TRBD1. The CDR3 length is 14 residues. The J segment lost 4 bases and the V segment lost 6 bases, leaving 7 bases of the junction unmatched. Looked up from germline, CDR1 is DFQATT and CDR2 is SNEGSKA (reference sequence). CDR3 sequence (DNA): TGCAGTGCGCCGGACAGGGGACGTAATCAGCCCCAGCATTTT. It is translated as CSAPDRGRNQPQHF.

CDR3 region: CATSAQGAGANVLTF. The CDR3 nucleotides read TGTGCCACCAGTGCCCAGGGTGCTGGGGCCAACGTCCTGACTTTC. This chain uses TRBV24-1 with TRBJ2-6; TRBD1 is a possible D gene (5 bases). The CDR3 extends over 15 amino acids. Germline-derived CDR1 and CDR2 are KGHDR and SFDVKD. Trimming stripped 5 bases from V and 2 bases from J, with 9 bases between.

The gene calls are TRBV20-1 and TRBJ1-6; no clear D. Germline-derived CDR1 and CDR2 are DFQATT and SNEGSKA (reference sequence). The V gene lost 6 bases and the J gene lost 9 bases, with 18 bases spanning the gap. This CDR3 spans 14 amino acids. CDR3 sequence reads: CSAPIGQYLSPLHF. For the CDR3, the DNA is TGCAGTGCACCGATTGGGCAGTATCTTTCACCCCTCCACTTT.

This sequence joins TRBV30 and TRBJ2-7; D is unclear. CDR3 size: 11 residues. Germline V gene sequence: CDR1 GTSNPN, CDR2 SVGIG (reference sequence). Trimming removed 4 bases from V and 0 bases from J, with 4 bases in between. The CDR3 is CAWKDSYEQYF. CDR3 in DNA: TGTGCCTGGAAAGACTCCTACGAGCAGTACTTC. Drawing the rest from reference TRBV30 and TRBJ2-7, the complete variable domain is SQTIHQWPATLVQPVGSPLSLECTVEGTSNPNLYWYRQAAGRGLQLLFYSVGIGQISSEVPQNLSASRPQDRQFILSSKKLLLSDSGFYLCAWKDSYEQYFGPGTRLTVT.

The chain recombines TRBV6-1 with TRBJ1-1, with 7 bases identical to TRBD1. Germline V lookup: CDR1 MNHNS, CDR2 SASEGT. CDR3 length: 14 amino acids. V trimming: 6 bases; J trimming: 1 base; junction bases outside the gene matches: 5. The CDR3 loop is CASSLHRGNTEAFF. Here the CDR3 DNA reads TGTGCCAGCAGCCTCCACAGGGGGAACACTGAAGCTTTCTTT.

The V gene is TRBV5-1, the J gene TRBJ2-1, with 10 positions matching TRBD1. V lost 7 bases and J lost 5; bases outside the gene matches: 6. The CDR3 totals 14 residues. Germline loops: CDR1 SGHRS, CDR2 YFSETQ. The DNA of the CDR3 is TGCGCCAGCGGGGGACAGGGGTCGAACAATGAGCAGTTCTTC. Translating gives CASGGQGSNNEQFF.

Turning to this clonotype: Mismatch with germline at one junction end may stem from a read error. The chain links TRBV7-7 to TRBJ2-1; TRBD2 agrees at 9 bases. CDR1 and CDR2 from the germline V gene are SSHAT and FNYEAQ (reference sequence). The CDR3 totals 14 residues. The CDR3 loop reads CASSPGTSSNEQFF. Written as DNA, the CDR3 is TGTGCTAGCAGCCCCGGGACTAGCAGCAATGAGCAGTTCTTC.

The table lists this clonotype with many counts. The chain is built from TRBV4-3 and TRBJ1-1, with TRBD1 matching 10 bases. CDR1 and CDR2 (germline): LGHNA, YSLEER. CDR3 size: 15 residues. V gave up 0 bases and J gave up 3 bases; unmatched junction bases: 1. CDR3 bases: TGCGCCAGCAGCCAAGACGGGACAGGGGACACTGAAGCTTTCTTT. This encodes CASSQDGTGDTEAFF.

Only a few counts were recorded for this clonotype. The chain employs TRBV19 and TRBJ1-4; D not certain. CDR1 is LNHDA, CDR2 SQIVND, per germline (reference sequence). Trimming shortened V by 6 bases and J by 6 bases, and 17 bases separated the two germline ends. This CDR3 has 15 residues. The CDR3, as DNA: TGTGCCAGTAGGTTACAGCTCCCCGGACATGAAAAACTGTTTTTT. Encoded protein: CASRLQLPGHEKLFF. Filled out from reference TRBV19 and TRBJ1-4, the complete variable domain reads DGGITQSPKYLFRKEGQNVTLSCEQNLNHDAMYWYRQDPGQGLRLIYYSQIVNDFQKGDIAEGYSVSREKKESFPLTVTSAQKNPTAFYLCASRLQLPGHEKLFFGSGTQLSVL.

The chain recombines TRBV7-9 with TRBJ2-7; 9 bases align to TRBD1. The CDR3 loop spans 13 amino acids. The germline gives CDR1 SEHNR, CDR2 FQNEAQ (reference sequence). Trimming cost V 3 bases and J 5 bases; bases outside gene matches: 2. CDR3 sequence: CASSFRQGDEQYF. DNA for the CDR3: TGTGCCAGCAGCTTTCGACAGGGGGACGAGCAGTACTTC.

The chain uses TRBV12-3 or TRBV12-4 and TRBJ2-1, with TRBD2 identical over 9 bases. The V segment lost 5 bases and the J segment 6 bases; nucleotides outside the gene matches: 5. The CDR3 sequence is 14 residues long. The CDR3, as DNA: TGTGCCAGCAGTGTTAGCGGGAGAACCAATGAGCAGTTCTTC. Translated: CASSVSGRTNEQFF.